This T cell receptor beta chain was retrieved from a study of cytomegalovirus exposure and HLA in healthy donors. Study observations and caveats: Accurate predictions that matched the HLA-A and HLA-B alleles of most subjects were reportedly made from TCR beta sequences. Whilst most TCR sequences proved rare, a subset of public TCRs occurred across many donors. For most TCR beta V segments, an earlier analysis put the productive rate at about 90% or about 30% of the time.

With regard to this clone: As yet, its antigen is unknown.

Germline V lookup: CDR1 SGHAT, CDR2 FQNNGV. V dropped 5 bases and J dropped 4 bases, with 14 bases sitting between them. This CDR3 has 14 amino acids. The PCR was carried out with 60 Vbeta primers and 13 Jbeta primers. Only in-frame clones appear in the TCRdb table, and some are missing; sequencing was by immunoSEQ multiplex PCR. The data show 80,000 to 95,000 clones, roughly 79% seen once. This receptor was identified in a man aged 18-30 years in good health and CMV-seropositive. The chain employs TRBV11-2 and TRBJ2-5; D remains unclear. The sequenced material came from PBMCs. CDR3 region: CASSIDGGSETQYF. The DNA for the CDR3 is TGTGCCAGCAGCATTGACGGCGGCTCAGAGACCCAGTACTTC.